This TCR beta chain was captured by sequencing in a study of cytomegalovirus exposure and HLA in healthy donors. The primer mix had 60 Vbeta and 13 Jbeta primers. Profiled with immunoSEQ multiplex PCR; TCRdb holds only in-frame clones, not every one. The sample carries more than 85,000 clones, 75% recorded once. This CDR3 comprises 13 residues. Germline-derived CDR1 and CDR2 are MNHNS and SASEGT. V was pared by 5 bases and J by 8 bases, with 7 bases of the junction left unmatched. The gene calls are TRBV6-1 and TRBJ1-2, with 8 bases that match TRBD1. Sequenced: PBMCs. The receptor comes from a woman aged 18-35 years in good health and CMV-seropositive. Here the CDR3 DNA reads TGTGCCAGCAGTCCGGGGGCAGGGGGCGGCTACACCTTC. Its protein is CASSPGAGGGYTF.